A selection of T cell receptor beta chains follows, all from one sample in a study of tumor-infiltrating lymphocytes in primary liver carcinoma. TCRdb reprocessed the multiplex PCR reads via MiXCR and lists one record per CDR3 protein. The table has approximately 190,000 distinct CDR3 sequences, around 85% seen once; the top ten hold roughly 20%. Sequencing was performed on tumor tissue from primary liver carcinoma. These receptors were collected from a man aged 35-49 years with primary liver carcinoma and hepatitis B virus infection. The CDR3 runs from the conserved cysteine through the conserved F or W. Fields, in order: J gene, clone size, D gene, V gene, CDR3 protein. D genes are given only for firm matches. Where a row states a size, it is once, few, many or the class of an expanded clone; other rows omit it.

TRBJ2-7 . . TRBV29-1 CSAMTSVSGTPYEQCF
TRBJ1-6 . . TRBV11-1 CAGSRKLVPPLHF
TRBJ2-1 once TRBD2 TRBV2 CASSQAGAVNDQFF
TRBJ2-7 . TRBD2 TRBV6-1 CDSSEVELAGGYEQYF
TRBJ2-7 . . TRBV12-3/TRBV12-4 CASIHEGLEQYF
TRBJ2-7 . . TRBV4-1 CATSQGFQQGNEQYF
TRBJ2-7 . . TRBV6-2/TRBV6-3 CASSYSSSAYEQCF
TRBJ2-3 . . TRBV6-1 CANTAQRAAGTDTQYF
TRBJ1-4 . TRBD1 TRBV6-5 CASSYSRGTGGKNEKVFF
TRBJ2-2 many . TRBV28 CASSPAGTFTGELFF
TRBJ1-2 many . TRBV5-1 CASSSTGDYGYTF
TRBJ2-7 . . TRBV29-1 CSARRQDNEQYF
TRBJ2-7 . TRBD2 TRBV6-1 CASSSSGSLTYEQYF
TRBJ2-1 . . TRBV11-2 CASTFYNQSSYNKQFF
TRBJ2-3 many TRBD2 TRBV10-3 CAISRGAGETDTQYF
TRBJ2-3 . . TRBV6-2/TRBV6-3 CASSYSRRETDMQYF
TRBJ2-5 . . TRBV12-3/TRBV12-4 CASSRSVTEIHYF
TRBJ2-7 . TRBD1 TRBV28 CASNFTGASCEQYF
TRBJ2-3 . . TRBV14 CPSSQDGGDTQYF
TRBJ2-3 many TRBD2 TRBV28 CASCLGGRVSDTQYF
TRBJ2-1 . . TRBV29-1 CGVAPLVGLGNEQFF
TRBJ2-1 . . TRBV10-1 CTSSDPTTGSDGEQFF
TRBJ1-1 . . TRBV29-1 CSVDKRQLSSEAFF